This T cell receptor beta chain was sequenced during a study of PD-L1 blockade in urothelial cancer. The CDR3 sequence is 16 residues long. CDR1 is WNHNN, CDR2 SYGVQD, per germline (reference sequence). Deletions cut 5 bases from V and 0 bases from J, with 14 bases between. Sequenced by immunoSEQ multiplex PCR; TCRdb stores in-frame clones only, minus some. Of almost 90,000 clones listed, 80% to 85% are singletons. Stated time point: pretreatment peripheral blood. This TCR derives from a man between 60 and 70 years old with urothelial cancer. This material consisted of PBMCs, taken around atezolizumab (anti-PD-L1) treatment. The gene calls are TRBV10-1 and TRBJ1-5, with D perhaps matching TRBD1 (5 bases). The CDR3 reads CASSSGDQDSNQPQHF. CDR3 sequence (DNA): TGCGCCAGCAGTAGCGGGGACCAAGATAGCAATCAGCCCCAGCATTTT.